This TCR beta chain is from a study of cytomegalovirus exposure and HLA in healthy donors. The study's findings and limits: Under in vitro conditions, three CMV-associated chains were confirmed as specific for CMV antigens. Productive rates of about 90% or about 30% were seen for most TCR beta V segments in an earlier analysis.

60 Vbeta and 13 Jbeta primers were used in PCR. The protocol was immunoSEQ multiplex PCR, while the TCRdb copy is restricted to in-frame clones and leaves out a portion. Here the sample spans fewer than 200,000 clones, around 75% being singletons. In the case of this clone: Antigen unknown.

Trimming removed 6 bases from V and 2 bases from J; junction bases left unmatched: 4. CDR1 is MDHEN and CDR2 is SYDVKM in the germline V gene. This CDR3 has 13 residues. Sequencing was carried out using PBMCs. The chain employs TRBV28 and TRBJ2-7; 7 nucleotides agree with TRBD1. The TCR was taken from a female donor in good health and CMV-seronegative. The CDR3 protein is CASRNRGTYEQYF. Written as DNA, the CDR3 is TGTGCCAGCAGGAACAGGGGAACCTACGAGCAGTACTTC.